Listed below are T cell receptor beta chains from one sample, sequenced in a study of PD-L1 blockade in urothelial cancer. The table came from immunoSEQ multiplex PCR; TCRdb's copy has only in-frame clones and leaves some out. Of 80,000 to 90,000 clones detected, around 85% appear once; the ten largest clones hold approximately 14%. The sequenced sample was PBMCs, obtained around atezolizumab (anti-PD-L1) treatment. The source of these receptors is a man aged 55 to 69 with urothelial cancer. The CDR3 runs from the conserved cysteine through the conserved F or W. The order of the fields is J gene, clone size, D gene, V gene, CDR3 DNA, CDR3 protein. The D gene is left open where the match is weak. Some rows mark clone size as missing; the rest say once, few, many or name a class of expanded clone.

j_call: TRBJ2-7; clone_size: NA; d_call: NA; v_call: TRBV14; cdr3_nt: TGTGCCAGCAGCCCCCTAGGACAGTCAGTGCAGCAGTACTTC; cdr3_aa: CASSPLGQSVQQYF
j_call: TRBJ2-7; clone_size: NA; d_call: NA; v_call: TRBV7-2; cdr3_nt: TGTGCCAGCAGCTACCGGGACTTAACCTACGAGCAGTACTTC; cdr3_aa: CASSYRDLTYEQYF
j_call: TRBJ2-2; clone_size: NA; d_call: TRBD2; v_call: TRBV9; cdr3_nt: TGTGCCAGCAGCGATCCGGGACTAGCGGGAGGGCGGTTATTAACCGGGGAGCTGTTTTTT; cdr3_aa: CASSDPGLAGGRLLTGELFF
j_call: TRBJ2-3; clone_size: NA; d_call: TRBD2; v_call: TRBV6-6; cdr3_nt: TGTGCCAGCAGTTTAGCGGGAGGGCCCCGCTCAGATACGCAGTATTTT; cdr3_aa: CASSLAGGPRSDTQYF
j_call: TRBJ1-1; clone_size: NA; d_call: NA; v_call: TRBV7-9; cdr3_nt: TGTGCCAGCAGCTTTGGGGGGTCGGGCACTGAAGCTTTCTTT; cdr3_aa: CASSFGGSGTEAFF
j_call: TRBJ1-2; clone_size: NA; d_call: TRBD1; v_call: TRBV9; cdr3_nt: TGTGCCAGCAGCCCACAAGGGGGGACAGGGCATCATGGCTACACCTTC; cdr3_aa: CASSPQGGTGHHGYTF
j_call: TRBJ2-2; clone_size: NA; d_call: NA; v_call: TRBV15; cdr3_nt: TGTGCCACCAGCAAGGCCCAGGGGTCCGGGGAGCTGTTTTTT; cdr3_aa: CATSKAQGSGELFF
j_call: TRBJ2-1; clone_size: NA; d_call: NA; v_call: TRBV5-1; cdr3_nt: TGCGCCAGCAGCTTGGCAGGGTCGGAGGGAAGGCAGTTCTTC; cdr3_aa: CASSLAGSEGRQFF
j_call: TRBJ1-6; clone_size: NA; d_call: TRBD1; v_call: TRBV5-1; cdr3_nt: TGCGCCAGCAGCATCGGACTGACAGGGGGCATTAATTCACCCCTCCACTTT; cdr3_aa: CASSIGLTGGINSPLHF
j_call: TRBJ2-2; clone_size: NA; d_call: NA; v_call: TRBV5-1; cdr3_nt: TGCGCCAGCAGCTTGGGGACAGACACCGGGGAGCTGTTTTTT; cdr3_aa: CASSLGTDTGELFF
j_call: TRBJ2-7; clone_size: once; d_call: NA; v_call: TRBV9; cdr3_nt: TGTGCCAGCAGCGTGGCTAGCCTTCCCCACGAGCAGTACTTC; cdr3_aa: CASSVASLPHEQYF
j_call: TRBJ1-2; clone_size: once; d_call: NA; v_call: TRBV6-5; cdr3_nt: TGTGCCAGCAGCCCCATCGACCACTATAACTATGGCTACACCTTC; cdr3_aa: CASSPIDHYNYGYTF
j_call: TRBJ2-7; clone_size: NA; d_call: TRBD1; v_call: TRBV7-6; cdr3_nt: TGTGCCAGCAGCTTGGGACAGGGGCGCTACGAGCAGTACTTC; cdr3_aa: CASSLGQGRYEQYF
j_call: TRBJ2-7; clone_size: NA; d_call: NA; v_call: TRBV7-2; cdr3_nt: TGTGCAAGTTTTAGGCTTAGCTCGTCCGAGCAGTACTTC; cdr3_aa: CASFRLSSSEQYF
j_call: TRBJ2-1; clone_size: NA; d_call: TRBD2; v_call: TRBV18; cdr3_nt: TGTGCCAGCTCACCAGGGCTAGCGGGGAACAATGAGCAGTTCTTC; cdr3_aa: CASSPGLAGNNEQFF
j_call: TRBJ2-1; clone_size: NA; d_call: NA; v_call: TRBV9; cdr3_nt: TGTGCCAGCAGCGCCCGGGACTGGTACAATGAGCAGTTCTTC; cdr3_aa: CASSARDWYNEQFF
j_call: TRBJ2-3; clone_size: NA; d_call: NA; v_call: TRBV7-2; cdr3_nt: TGTGCCAGCAGCTTATGGGGTCCCGGGAGAACTAGAGATACGCAGTATTTT; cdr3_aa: CASSLWGPGRTRDTQYF
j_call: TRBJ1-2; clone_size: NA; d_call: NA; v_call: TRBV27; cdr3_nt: TGTGCCAGCAGTTCACAGGGACGCGTCAACTATGGCTACACCTTC; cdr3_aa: CASSSQGRVNYGYTF
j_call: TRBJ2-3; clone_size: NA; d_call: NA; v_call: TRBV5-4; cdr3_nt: TGTGCCAGCAGCATAGATCCAGGGGCAGATACGCAGTATTTT; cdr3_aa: CASSIDPGADTQYF
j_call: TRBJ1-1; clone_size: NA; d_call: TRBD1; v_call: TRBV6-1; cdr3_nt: TGTGCCAGCAGCGAAACCGGGACAGGTGCTGAAGCTTTCTTT; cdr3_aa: CASSETGTGAEAFF
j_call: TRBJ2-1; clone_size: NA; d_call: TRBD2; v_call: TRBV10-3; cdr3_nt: TGTGCCATCAGTGGACTAGCGGGAGACGAGCAGTTCTTC; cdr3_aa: CAISGLAGDEQFF
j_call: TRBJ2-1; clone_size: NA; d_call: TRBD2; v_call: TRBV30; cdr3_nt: TGTGCCTGGAGGAAAGCGGGGTTCTACAATGAGCAGTTCTTC; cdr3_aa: CAWRKAGFYNEQFF
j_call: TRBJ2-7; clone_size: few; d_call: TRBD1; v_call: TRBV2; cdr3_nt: TGTGCCAGCAGGCCCACAGGGGGCTCCTACGAGCAGTACTTC; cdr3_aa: CASRPTGGSYEQYF
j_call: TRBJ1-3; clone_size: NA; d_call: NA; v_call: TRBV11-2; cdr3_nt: TGTGCCAGCAGCTCCGCAGGGCACCAAAAATTCGGAAACACCATATATTTT; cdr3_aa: CASSSAGHQKFGNTIYF
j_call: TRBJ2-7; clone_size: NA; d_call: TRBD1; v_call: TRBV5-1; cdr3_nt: TGCGCCAGCAAGCAGGGACAGGATCATCGTTTTGTGTACTTC; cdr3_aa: CASKQGQDHRFVYF
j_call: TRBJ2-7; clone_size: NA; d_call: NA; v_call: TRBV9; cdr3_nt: TGTGCCAGCAGCGTGTCTGGGGCTTCCTACGAGCAGTACTTC; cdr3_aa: CASSVSGASYEQYF
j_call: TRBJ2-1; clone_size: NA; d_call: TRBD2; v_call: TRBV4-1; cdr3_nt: TGCGCCAGCAGCCAAGATAGGACTAGCTCCTACAATGAGCAGTTCTTC; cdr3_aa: CASSQDRTSSYNEQFF
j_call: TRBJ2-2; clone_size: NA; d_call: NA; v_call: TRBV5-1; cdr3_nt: TGCGCCAGCAGCTTAGAGATGACCGGGGAGCTGTTTTTT; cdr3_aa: CASSLEMTGELFF
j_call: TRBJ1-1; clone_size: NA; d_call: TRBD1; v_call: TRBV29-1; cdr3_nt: TGCAGCGTTGGACAGGGGAACGCTGAAGCTTTCTTT; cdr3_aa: CSVGQGNAEAFF
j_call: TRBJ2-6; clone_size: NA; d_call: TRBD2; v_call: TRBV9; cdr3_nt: TGTGCCAGCAGCGTAGCGGCTAGCGGGAGTAGTAGGATGGTAGGGGCCAACGTCCTGACTTTC; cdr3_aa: CASSVAASGSSRMVGANVLTF
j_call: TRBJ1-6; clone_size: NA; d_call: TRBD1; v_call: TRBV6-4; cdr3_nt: TGTGCCAGCAGTGAGGACAGGGGAGAGTCACCCCTCCACTTT; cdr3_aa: CASSEDRGESPLHF
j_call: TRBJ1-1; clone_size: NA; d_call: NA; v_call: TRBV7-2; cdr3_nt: TGTGCCAGCAGCCCCTCACCCGTTTTACAGACCTGGAACACTGAAGCTTTCTTT; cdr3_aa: CASSPSPVLQTWNTEAFF
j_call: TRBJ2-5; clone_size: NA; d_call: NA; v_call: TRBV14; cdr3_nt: TGTGCCAGCAGCCAAGTTTGGCACGATGAAGAGACCCAGTACTTC; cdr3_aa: CASSQVWHDEETQYF
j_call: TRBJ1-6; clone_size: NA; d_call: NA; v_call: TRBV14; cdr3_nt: TGTGCCAGCAGCTCAATATCAGGGTCACCCCTCCACTTT; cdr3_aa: CASSSISGSPLHF
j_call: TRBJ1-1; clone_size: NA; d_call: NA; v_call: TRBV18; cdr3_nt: TGTGCCAGCTCACAGAAGGGGACATCGAACACTGAAGCTTTCTTT; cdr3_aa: CASSQKGTSNTEAFF
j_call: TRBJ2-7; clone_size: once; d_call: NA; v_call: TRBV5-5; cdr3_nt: TGTGCCAGCAGCCCCCCCCGAGCCTACGAGCAGTACTTC; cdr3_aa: CASSPPRAYEQYF
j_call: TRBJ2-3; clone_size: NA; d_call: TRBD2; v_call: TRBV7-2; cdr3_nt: TGTGCCAGCAGCCTTCTCGGAGCGGGAGGCCTCACAGATACGCAGTATTTT; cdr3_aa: CASSLLGAGGLTDTQYF
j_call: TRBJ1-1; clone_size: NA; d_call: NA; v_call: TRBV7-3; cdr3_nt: TGTGCCAGCAGCCCACGACCGAGGATCACTGAAGCTTTCTTT; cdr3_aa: CASSPRPRITEAFF
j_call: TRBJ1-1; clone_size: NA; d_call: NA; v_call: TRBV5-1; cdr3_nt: TGCGCCAGCAGCTTCTCATGGTCGGTGAACACTGAAGCTTTCTTT; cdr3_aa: CASSFSWSVNTEAFF
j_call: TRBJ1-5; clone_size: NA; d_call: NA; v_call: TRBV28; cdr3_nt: TGTGCCAGCAACCGAGGGGGTAGCAATCAGCCCCAGCATTTT; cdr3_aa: CASNRGGSNQPQHF
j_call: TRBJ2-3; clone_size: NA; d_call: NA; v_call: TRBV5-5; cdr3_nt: TGTGCCAGCAGCTGGGGTGCAGGGTATACAGATACGCAGTATTTT; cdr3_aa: CASSWGAGYTDTQYF
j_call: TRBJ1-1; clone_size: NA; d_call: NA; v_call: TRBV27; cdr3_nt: TGTGCCAGCAGTTTAGGGGCCTCAAATCGGGCTGAAGCTTTCTTT; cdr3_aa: CASSLGASNRAEAFF
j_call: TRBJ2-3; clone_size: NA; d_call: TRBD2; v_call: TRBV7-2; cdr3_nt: TGTGCCAGCAGCTTAGGGGGGACTAGCGGTGCAGATACGCAGTATTTT; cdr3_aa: CASSLGGTSGADTQYF
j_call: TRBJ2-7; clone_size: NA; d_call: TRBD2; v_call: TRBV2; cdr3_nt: TGTGCCAGCTCTGGGACTAGCGCCTCCTACGAGCAGTACTTC; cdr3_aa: CASSGTSASYEQYF
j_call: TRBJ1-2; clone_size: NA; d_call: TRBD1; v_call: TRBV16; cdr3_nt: TGTGCCAGCAGCCAATCATCCAGGGGGCCTAACTATGGCTACACCTTC; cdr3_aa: CASSQSSRGPNYGYTF
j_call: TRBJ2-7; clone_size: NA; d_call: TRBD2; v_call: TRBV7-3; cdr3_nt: TGTGCCAGCAGCCCTCATTCCGGGAGGGCCGACGAGCAGTACTTC; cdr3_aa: CASSPHSGRADEQYF
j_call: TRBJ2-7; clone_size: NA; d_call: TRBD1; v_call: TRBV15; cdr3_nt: TGTGCCACCAGGAGCCGGGACAGAGCCTACGAGCAGTACTTC; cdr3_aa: CATRSRDRAYEQYF